The source of this TCR beta chain is a study of OX40 agonist ivuxolimab in advanced cancers. Study as a whole: At 82.7% male, the cohort had a mean age of about 60 years, ranging from about 23 to 79. Under the entry rules, prior anti-PD-1, anti-PD-L1 or anti-CTLA-4 therapy was allowed, and less than 50% had some.

The CDR3 runs to 16 residues. Germline CDR1 is SGHTA and CDR2 is FQGNSA. Deletions cut 5 bases from V and 0 bases from J, with 13 bases between. Turning to this clone: Its antigen is as yet unknown.

Exclusion of a patient followed from autoimmune disease history or systemic immunosuppression. Sequenced by immunoSEQ multiplex PCR; TCRdb stores in-frame clones only, minus some. The data contain around 85,000 clones, 91% of them singletons. Broader study findings: Among T cells, CD8+ cells averaged more expanded clones than CD4+ cells.

This TCR came from an adult with an advanced solid tumor such as melanoma, head and neck, liver or kidney cancer. This rearrangement joins TRBV7-2 to TRBJ2-2; maybe TRBD1 (5 bases). This material consisted of CD4+ or CD8+ T cells sorted from blood, taken in a trial of the OX40 agonist ivuxolimab. The CDR3 loop is CASSNRGHTNTGELFF. The CDR3 nucleotides read TGTGCCAGCAGCAATCGAGGACACACGAACACCGGGGAGCTGTTTTTT. The full variable domain, its missing parts supplied by reference TRBV7-2 and TRBJ2-2, is GAGVSQSPSNKVTEKGKDVELRCDPISGHTALYWYRQSLGQGLEFLIYFQGNSAPDKSGLPSDRFSAERTGGSVSTLTIQRTQQEDSAVYLCASSNRGHTNTGELFFGEGSRLTVL.